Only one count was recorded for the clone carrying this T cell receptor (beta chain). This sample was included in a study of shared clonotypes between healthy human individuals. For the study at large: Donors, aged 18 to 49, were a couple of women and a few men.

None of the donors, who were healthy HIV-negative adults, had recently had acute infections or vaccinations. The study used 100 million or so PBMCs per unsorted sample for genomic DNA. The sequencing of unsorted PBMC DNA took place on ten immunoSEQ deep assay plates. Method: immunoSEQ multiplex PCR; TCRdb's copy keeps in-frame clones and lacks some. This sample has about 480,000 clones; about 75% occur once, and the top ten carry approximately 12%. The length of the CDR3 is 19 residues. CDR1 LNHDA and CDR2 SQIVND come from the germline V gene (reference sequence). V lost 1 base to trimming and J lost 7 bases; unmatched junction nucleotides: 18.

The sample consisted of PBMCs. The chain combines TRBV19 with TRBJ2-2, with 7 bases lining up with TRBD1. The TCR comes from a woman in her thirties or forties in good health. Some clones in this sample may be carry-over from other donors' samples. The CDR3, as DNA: TGTGCCAGTAGTATAGGCCAGAAAGGGGGCGCGGGCCACTACGGGGAGCTGTTTTTT. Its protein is CASSIGQKGGAGHYGELFF.